This T cell receptor beta chain was captured by sequencing in a study of neurological immune-mediated disorders. The cDNA was generated through 5'RACE incorporating 10-nucleotide random UMIs. MiXCR, applied by TCRdb to the 5' RACE reads, yields one record per CDR3 protein. The data show about 14,000 distinct CDR3 sequences, 6.5% to 8% seen once. This clonotype has at least ten counts. Input was about a million sorted T cells, either CD4+ or CD8+. The sequence was obtained from a woman in her forties in good health. Sample: CD8+ T cells from blood.

The CDR3 loop reads CASSLLGDGENGYTF. CDR3 sequence (DNA): TGTGCCAGCAGCTTACTTGGGGACGGAGAGAATGGCTACACCTTC. This sequence joins TRBV7-8 and TRBJ1-2; TRBD1 is a possible D gene (5 bases). V lost 2 bases, J lost 6 bases, and 16 bases lay in between. CDR3 length: 15 residues. Germline loops: CDR1 SGHVS, CDR2 FQNEAQ.